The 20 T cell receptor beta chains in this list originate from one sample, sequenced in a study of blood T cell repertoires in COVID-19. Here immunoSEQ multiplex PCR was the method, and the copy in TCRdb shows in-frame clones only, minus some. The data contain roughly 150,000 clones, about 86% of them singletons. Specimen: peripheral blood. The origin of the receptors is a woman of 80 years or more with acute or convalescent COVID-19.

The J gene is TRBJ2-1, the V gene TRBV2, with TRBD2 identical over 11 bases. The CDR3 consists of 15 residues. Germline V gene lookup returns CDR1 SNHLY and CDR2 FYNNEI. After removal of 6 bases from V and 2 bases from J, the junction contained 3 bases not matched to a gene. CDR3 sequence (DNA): TGTGCCAGCAGGAGACTAGCGGGAACCTACAATGAGCAGTTCTTC. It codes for CASRRLAGTYNEQFF.

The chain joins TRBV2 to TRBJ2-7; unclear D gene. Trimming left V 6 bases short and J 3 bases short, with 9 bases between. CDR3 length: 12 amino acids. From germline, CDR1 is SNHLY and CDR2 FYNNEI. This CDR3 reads CASRPDYYEQYF. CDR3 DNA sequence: TGTGCCAGCAGACCAGATTACTACGAGCAGTACTTC.

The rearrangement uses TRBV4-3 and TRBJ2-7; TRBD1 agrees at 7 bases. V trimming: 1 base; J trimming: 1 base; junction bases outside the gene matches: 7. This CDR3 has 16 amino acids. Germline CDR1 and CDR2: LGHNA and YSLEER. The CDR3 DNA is TGCGCCAGCAGCCAAGGAACAGGGGACCTATCCTACGAGCAGTACTTC. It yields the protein CASSQGTGDLSYEQYF.

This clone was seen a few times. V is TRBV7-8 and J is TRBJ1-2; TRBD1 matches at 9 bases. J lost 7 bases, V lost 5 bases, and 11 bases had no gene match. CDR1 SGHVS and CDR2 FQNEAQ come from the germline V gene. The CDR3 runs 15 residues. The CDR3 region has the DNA TGTGCCAGCAGCCATGGACAGGGGCCCTCCTTTGGCTACACCTTC. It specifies CASSHGQGPSFGYTF.

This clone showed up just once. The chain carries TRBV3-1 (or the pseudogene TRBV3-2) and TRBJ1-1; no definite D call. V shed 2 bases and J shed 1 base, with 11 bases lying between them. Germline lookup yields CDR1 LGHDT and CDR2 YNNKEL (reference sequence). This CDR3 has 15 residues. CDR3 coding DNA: TGTGCCAGCAGCCAATTTTTACAGACGAACACTGAAGCTTTCTTT. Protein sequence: CASSQFLQTNTEAFF.

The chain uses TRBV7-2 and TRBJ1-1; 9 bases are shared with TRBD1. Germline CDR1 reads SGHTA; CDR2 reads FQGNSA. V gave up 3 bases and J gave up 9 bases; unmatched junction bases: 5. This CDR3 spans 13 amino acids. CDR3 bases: TGTGCCAGCAGCTTCCGGGACAGGGCCAAAGCTTTCTTT. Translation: CASSFRDRAKAFF.

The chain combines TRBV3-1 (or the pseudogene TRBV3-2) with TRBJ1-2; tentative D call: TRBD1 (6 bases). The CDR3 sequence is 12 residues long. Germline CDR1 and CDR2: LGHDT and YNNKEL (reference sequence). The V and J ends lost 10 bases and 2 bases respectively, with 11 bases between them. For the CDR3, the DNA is TGTGCCACCCGGGACATAAACTATGGCTACACCTTC. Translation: CATRDINYGYTF.

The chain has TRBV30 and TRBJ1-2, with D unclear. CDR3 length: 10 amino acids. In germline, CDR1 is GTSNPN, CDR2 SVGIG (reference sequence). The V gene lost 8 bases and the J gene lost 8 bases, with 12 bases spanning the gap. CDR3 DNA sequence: TGTGCCCTCGGTCTCTCGGGCTACACCTTC. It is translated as CALGLSGYTF.

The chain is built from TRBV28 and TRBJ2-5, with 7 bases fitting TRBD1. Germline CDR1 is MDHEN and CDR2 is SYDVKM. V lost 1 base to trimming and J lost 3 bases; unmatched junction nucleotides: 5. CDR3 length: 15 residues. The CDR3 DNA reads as TGTGCCAGCAGTTTATACTTCGACAGGGAAGAGACCCAGTACTTC. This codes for CASSLYFDREETQYF.

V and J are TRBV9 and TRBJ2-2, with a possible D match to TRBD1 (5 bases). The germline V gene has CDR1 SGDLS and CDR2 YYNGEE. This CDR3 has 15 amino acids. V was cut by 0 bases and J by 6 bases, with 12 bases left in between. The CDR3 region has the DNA TGTGCCAGCAGCGTAGCGCCGCAGGGCGCCGGGGAGCTGTTTTTT. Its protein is CASSVAPQGAGELFF.

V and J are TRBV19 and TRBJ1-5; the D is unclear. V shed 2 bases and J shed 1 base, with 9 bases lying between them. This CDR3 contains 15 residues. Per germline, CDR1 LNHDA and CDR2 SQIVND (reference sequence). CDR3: CASSITGLSNQPQHF. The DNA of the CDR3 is TGTGCCAGTAGTATAACGGGATTGAGCAATCAGCCCCAGCATTTT.

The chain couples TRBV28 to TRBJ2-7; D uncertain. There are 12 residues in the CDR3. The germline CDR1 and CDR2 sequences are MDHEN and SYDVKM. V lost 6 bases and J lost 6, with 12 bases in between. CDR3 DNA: TGTGCCAGCAGGGCTAGACTGCGCGAGCAGTACTTC. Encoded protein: CASRARLREQYF.

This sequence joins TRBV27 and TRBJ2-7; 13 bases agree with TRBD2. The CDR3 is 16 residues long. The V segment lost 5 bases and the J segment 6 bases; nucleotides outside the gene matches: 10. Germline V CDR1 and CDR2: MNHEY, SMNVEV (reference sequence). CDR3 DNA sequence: TGTGCCAGCAGTCTGAATCTAGGACTAGCGGGAGCCGAGCAGTACTTC. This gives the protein CASSLNLGLAGAEQYF.

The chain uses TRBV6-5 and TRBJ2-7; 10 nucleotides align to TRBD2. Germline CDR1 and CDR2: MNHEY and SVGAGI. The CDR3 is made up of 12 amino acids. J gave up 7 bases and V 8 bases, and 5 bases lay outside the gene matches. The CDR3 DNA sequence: TGTGCCAGCGAGCGGGGGGGCTGGGAGCAGTACTTC. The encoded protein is CASERGGWEQYF.

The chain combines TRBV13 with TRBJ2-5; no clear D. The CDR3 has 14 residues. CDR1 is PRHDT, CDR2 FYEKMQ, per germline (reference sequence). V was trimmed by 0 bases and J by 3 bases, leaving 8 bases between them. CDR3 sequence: CASSLGQVKETQYF. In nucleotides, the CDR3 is TGTGCCAGCAGCTTAGGGCAGGTTAAAGAGACCCAGTACTTC.

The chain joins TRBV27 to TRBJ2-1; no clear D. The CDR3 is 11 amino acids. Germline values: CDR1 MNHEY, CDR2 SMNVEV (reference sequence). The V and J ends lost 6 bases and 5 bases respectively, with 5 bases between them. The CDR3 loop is CASSQNNEQFF. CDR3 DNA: TGTGCCAGCAGCCAAAACAATGAGCAGTTCTTC.

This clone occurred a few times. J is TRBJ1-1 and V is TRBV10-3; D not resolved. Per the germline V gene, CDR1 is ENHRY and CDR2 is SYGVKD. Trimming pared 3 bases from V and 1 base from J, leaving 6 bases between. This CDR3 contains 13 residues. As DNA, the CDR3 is TGTGCCATCAGTGACGAGGGGAACACTGAAGCTTTCTTT. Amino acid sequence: CAISDEGNTEAFF.

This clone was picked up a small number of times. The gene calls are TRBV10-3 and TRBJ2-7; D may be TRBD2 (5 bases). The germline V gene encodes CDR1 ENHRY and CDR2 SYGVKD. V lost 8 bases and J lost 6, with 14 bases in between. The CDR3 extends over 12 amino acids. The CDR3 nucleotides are TGTGCCATCGGTAACGGAGGAGTCGAGCAGTACTTC. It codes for CAIGNGGVEQYF.

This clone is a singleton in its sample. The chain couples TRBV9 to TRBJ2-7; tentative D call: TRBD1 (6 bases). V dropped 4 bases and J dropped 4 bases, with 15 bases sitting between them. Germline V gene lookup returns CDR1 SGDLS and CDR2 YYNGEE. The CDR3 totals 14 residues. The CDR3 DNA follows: TGTGCCAGCAGCCCAGCGGCAGGGACATACGAGCAGTACTTC. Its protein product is CASSPAAGTYEQYF.

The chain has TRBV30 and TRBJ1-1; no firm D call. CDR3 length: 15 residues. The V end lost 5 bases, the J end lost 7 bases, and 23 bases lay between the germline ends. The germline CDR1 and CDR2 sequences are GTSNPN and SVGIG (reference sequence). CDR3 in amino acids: CAWAIRPSIRGEAFF. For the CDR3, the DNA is TGTGCCTGGGCTATAAGGCCATCAATCCGGGGTGAAGCTTTCTTT.